Given below is one T cell receptor beta chain in context. Its specificity is unknown. The junction shows a germline mismatch at one end, possibly a read error. Germline CDR1 is KGHSH and CDR2 is LQKENI. This CDR3 spans 14 amino acids. The sample belongs to a study of early T cells in non-severe SARS-CoV-2 infection. Study-wide context: Whole-blood bulk RNA, unsorted, was sequenced, and chains were unpaired. General study results and limits: Matching results from VDJdb favored anti-spike CD8 responses, leaving private and CD4 specificities undetected.

In the library, individual cDNA molecules carried attached unique molecular identifiers. TCRdb ran MiXCR on the 5' RACE reads and lists one entry per CDR3 protein. Of tens of thousands of distinct CDR3 sequences detected, about 15% appear once; the ten largest clones hold around 6%. Sequences were obtained from whole blood. The clonotype comes from an adult who was a healthcare worker with PCR-confirmed SARS-CoV-2 infection or an uninfected control (not recorded which). The J gene is TRBJ1-2, the V gene TRBV18; TRBD1 aligns across 8 bases. The CDR3 region has the DNA TGTGCCAGCCCACCGCCGGACAGGGCCCCTGGCTACACCTTC. This sequence encodes CASPPPDRAPGYTF.